The rows below give T cell receptor beta chains drawn from one sample of a study of regulatory T cells in long-lasting Graves disease. TCRdb ran MiXCR on the multiplex PCR reads and lists one entry per CDR3 protein. The sample has 400,000 to 450,000 distinct CDR3 sequences, approximately 15% seen once; the top ten hold approximately 16%. The same data also contributed to another study, on T cells in Graves' hyperthyroidism and ophthalmopathy.

Sequencing was performed on peripheral blood mononuclear cells (PBMCs), taken at new diagnosis, from a patient treated with antithyroid drugs. These receptors came from a woman aged 30 to 39 with Graves disease. CDR3s include the opening cysteine and the closing phenylalanine or tryptophan. The D gene is left open where the match is weak. Clone size is not always given. Where it is, it says once, few, many or a class for expanded clones.

size,V,J,D,CDR3,DNA
many,TRBV5-6,TRBJ2-1,NA,CASSLAAFEQFF,TGTGCCAGCAGCTTGGCAGCGTTTGAGCAGTTCTTC
NA,TRBV3-1,TRBJ2-1,TRBD1,CASSTPEDRGISSYNEQFF,TGTGCCAGCAGCACTCCGGAGGACAGGGGGATCAGCTCCTACAATGAGCAGTTCTTC
NA,TRBV7-2,TRBJ1-5,NA,CASSLASSSSQHF,TGTGCCAGCAGTCTAGCGAGTTCAAGCAGCCAGCATTTT
NA,TRBV6-1,TRBJ2-3,TRBD1,CASRRTGAGTDTQYF,TGTGCCAGCAGGCGGACAGGGGCCGGGACAGATACGCAGTATTTT
many,TRBV10-3,TRBJ1-1,NA,CAISGSNTEAFF,TGTGCCATCAGTGGCTCGAACACTGAAGCTTTCTTT
many,TRBV2,TRBJ1-5,TRBD1,CASSQQGNQPQHF,TGTGCCAGCAGCCAACAGGGGAATCAGCCCCAGCATTTT
many,TRBV20-1,TRBJ1-6,NA,CSARTGTLENSPLHF,TGCAGTGCTAGGACCGGGACATTGGAGAATTCACCCCTCCACTTT
many,TRBV13,TRBJ2-1,TRBD2,CASSFGLAGLNNEQFF,TGTGCCAGCAGCTTTGGACTAGCGGGGCTTAACAATGAGCAGTTCTTC
many,TRBV28,TRBJ2-1,NA,CASSFVLNNEQFF,TGTGCCAGCAGTTTCGTACTAAACAATGAGCAGTTCTTC
NA,TRBV10-2,TRBJ2-7,NA,CASRPLTTNTEQYF,TGCGCCAGCAGGCCCCTGACTACCAATACCGAGCAGTACTTC
many,TRBV7-2,TRBJ1-2,NA,CASSSPGDDYGYTF,TGTGCCAGCAGCTCACCGGGAGACGACTATGGCTACACCTTC
many,TRBV6-2/TRBV6-3,TRBJ2-7,NA,CASSYVSPSSYEQYF,TGTGCCAGCAGTTACGTCTCCCCGAGCTCCTACGAGCAGTACTTC
NA,TRBV4-2,TRBJ2-3,NA,CASSQESADTQYF,TGTGCCAGCAGCCAAGAGTCGGCAGATACGCAGTATTTT
few,TRBV18,TRBJ1-2,NA,CASSPRQTVNYGYTF,TGTGCCAGCTCACCACGGCAGACGGTCAACTATGGCTACACCTTC
NA,TRBV5-1,TRBJ2-2,TRBD2,CASSYTSGKSTGELFF,TGCGCCAGCAGTTATACTAGCGGGAAGTCCACCGGGGAGCTGTTTTTT
few,TRBV5-1,TRBJ2-7,TRBD2,CASSSRSATSVTSYEQYF,TGCGCCAGCAGCTCCCGATCAGCGACTAGCGTGACATCCTACGAGCAGTACTTC
many,TRBV7-2,TRBJ2-7,NA,CASSSRGQGNYEQYF,TGTGCCAGCAGCTCCCGTGGCCAGGGGAACTACGAGCAGTACTTC
NA,TRBV20-1,TRBJ2-1,TRBD2,CSAALAGMRQFF,TGCAGTGCGGCCCTAGCGGGAATGCGGCAGTTCTTC
few,TRBV7-3,TRBJ2-1,NA,CASSPGGGSNNEQFF,TGTGCCAGCAGCCCTGGTGGCGGTTCAAACAATGAGCAGTTCTTC
NA,TRBV24-1,TRBJ1-2,NA,CATSVDRWYGYTF,TGTGCCACCAGTGTTGACAGGTGGTATGGCTACACCTTC
NA,TRBV15,TRBJ2-1,NA,CATSRSNEQFF,TGTGCCACCAGCAGGAGCAATGAGCAGTTCTTC
many,TRBV5-1,TRBJ2-1,NA,CASSLGRVNEQFF,TGTGCCAGCAGTTTAGGTCGGGTAAATGAGCAGTTCTTC
NA,TRBV19,TRBJ1-1,NA,CASRDWLGAEAFF,TGTGCCAGTAGGGACTGGTTGGGCGCTGAAGCTTTCTTT
many,TRBV7-2,TRBJ2-1,TRBD1,CASSVATTGSYNEQFF,TGTGCCAGCAGCGTAGCTACGACAGGGTCCTACAATGAGCAGTTCTTC
few,TRBV5-6,TRBJ1-2,NA,CASSLNLGTYGYTF,TGTGCCAGCAGCTTGAATCTAGGAACCTATGGCTACACCTTC
once,TRBV4-1,TRBJ2-5,NA,CASSQDLARETQYF,TGCGCCAGCAGCCAAGATCTAGCGCGGGAGACCCAGTACTTC
NA,TRBV20-1,TRBJ1-4,TRBD1,CSAPPSRTGNEKLFF,TGCAGTGCCCCGCCATCCCGGACAGGGAATGAAAAACTGTTTTTT
many,TRBV2,TRBJ1-1,TRBD1,CASNTQGAGTEAFF,TGTGCCAGCAACACTCAGGGGGCAGGGACTGAAGCTTTCTTT
NA,TRBV9,TRBJ2-1,NA,CASSVHYYSYNEQFF,TGTGCCAGCAGCGTCCATTACTACTCCTACAATGAGCAGTTCTTC
many,TRBV5-1,TRBJ2-3,NA,CASSLETPDTQYF,TGCGCCAGCAGCTTGGAGACCCCAGATACGCAGTATTTT
many,TRBV6-1,TRBJ1-1,NA,CASSVGRGLNTEAFF,TGTGCCAGCAGTGTGGGGCGCGGGTTGAACACTGAAGCTTTCTTT
many,TRBV30,TRBJ1-2,NA,CAWSAGQGGYTF,TGTGCCTGGAGTGCAGGGCAGGGTGGCTACACCTTC
many,TRBV5-1,TRBJ2-1,NA,CASSPGPTGEQFF,TGCGCCAGCAGCCCTGGGCCTACCGGGGAGCAGTTCTTC
many,TRBV18,TRBJ1-5,NA,CASSPTGLYSNQPQHF,TGTGCCAGCTCACCAACAGGGTTGTATAGCAATCAGCCCCAGCATTTT
many,TRBV24-1,TRBJ2-5,TRBD2,CATSDSSSGPRGTQYF,TGTGCCACCAGTGATTCCTCTAGCGGGCCTCGAGGGACCCAGTACTTC
few,TRBV24-1,TRBJ2-1,NA,CATSDPLDGAQEQFF,TGTGCCACCAGTGATCCCCTTGATGGAGCCCAAGAGCAGTTCTTC
few,TRBV7-3,TRBJ2-1,NA,CASSLTPSNEQFF,TGTGCCAGCAGCTTAACCCCCAGTAATGAGCAGTTCTTC
many,TRBV12-3/TRBV12-4,TRBJ1-5,NA,CASSPLTGSNQPQHF,TGTGCCAGCAGCCCACTGACCGGAAGCAATCAGCCCCAGCATTTT
many,TRBV7-3,TRBJ2-1,NA,CASSLGVNEQFF,TGTGCCAGCAGCTTAGGTGTCAATGAGCAGTTCTTC
many,TRBV12-3/TRBV12-4,TRBJ2-1,TRBD2,CASSLPGRTGGPKFF,TGTGCCAGCAGCCTGCCCGGACGGACGGGAGGGCCGAAATTCTTC
NA,TRBV6-2/TRBV6-3,TRBJ2-1,TRBD1,CASTDGTGKGYNEQFF,TGTGCCTCGACGGACGGGACAGGGAAGGGTTACAATGAGCAGTTCTTC
many,TRBV20-1,TRBJ2-1,NA,CSARPVSGPGYNEQFF,TGCAGTGCTAGGCCAGTCTCGGGGCCGGGGTACAATGAGCAGTTCTTC
NA,TRBV24-1,TRBJ2-5,NA,CATSDARETQYF,TGTGCCACCAGTGACGCCCGGGAGACCCAGTACTTC
few,TRBV6-2/TRBV6-3,TRBJ2-1,TRBD1,CASIWDRAHNEQFF,TGTGCCAGCATCTGGGACAGGGCCCACAATGAGCAGTTCTTC
many,TRBV7-3,TRBJ2-1,NA,CASSLERESEQFF,TGTGCCAGCAGCTTAGAACGGGAGAGTGAGCAGTTCTTC
few,TRBV18,TRBJ2-2,TRBD1,CASSPPGQGANTGELFF,TGTGCCAGCTCACCACCGGGACAGGGGGCGAACACCGGGGAGCTGTTTTTT